This T cell receptor (beta chain) was recovered during a study of blood T cell repertoires in COVID-19. About the research overall: PBMCs, B-cell-depleted T cells, or T cells were the source of the cDNA or gDNA that made up the material.

CDR3 size: 14 residues. Germline assignment: CDR1 MNHEY and CDR2 SMNVEV (reference sequence). With 6 bases clipped from V and 2 bases from J, the junction kept 4 bases outside the gene matches. Original processing notes: By means of reference gene primer amplification, nucleated cell counts were estimated. Assay used: immunoSEQ multiplex PCR; TCRdb lists only in-frame clones, some missing. V and J calls and clone size are given by that table; D and trimming were obtained from the DNA. The sample records 75,000 to 95,000 clones, 90% being singletons. The receptor was isolated from a man in his sixties with acute or convalescent COVID-19. Material: peripheral blood. V usage is TRBV27 and J usage is TRBJ2-1, with 7 bases that match TRBD1. CDR3 bases: TGTGCCAGCAGCGACAGGGATCCCTACAATGAGCAGTTCTTC. It codes for CASSDRDPYNEQFF.